Shown below are 6 T cell receptor beta chains from a single sample sequenced in a study of T-cell reconstitution after alpha-beta-depleted transplantation in children. A library of TCRbeta sequences, prepared with unique molecular identifiers, was generated. TCRdb used MiXCR to reprocess the PCR reads, holding one entry per CDR3 protein. The table records a few hundred thousand distinct CDR3 sequences, roughly a tenth of them present only once. The sample consisted of PBMCs from the stem cell graft donor, taken from the stem cell graft. All receptors derive from a human donor who donated a stem cell graft to a child with SCID.

DNA of the CDR3: TGCAGCGTTGAAAGGGGTACGCAGTATTTT. Amino acid sequence: CSVERGTQYF. The gene calls are TRBV29-1 and TRBJ2-3, with D maybe TRBD1 (5 bases). The CDR3 runs 10 residues. The germline CDR1 and CDR2 sequences are SQVTM and ANQGSEA. The V gene lost 2 bases and the J gene lost 8 bases, with 5 bases spanning the gap.

In the case of this clonotype: One end of the junction fails to match germline, which may point to a read error. The CDR3: CCARGPGLAGGYNNEQFF. The CDR3 DNA reads as TGCTGTGCTAGAGGCCCCGGGTTAGCGGGGGGGTATAACAATGAGCAGTTCTTC. The rearrangement uses TRBV20-1 and TRBJ2-1; 11 nucleotides line up with TRBD2. This CDR3 is 18 amino acids long. Germline V gives CDR1 DFQATT, CDR2 SNEGSKA (reference sequence).

This clonotype was seen a few times. The DNA of the CDR3 is TGTGCCAGCAGCCTACAGGGGGCGCATGGGAACACCATATATTTT. Translating gives CASSLQGAHGNTIYF. The V call is TRBV12-3 or TRBV12-4, the J call TRBJ1-3; TRBD1 matches at 9 bases. There are 15 residues in the CDR3. V shed 6 bases, J shed 7 bases, and the junction held 10 bases outside the gene matches.

The genes are TRBV3-1 and TRBJ2-3, with TRBD2 matching over 14 bases. Germline trimming cut 11 bases from V and 0 bases from J; bases unmatched to any gene: 10. The CDR3 consists of 17 residues. Germline CDR1 and CDR2: LGHDT and YNNKEL (reference sequence). Written as DNA, the CDR3 is TGTGCCTCCTGCCGCGGACTAGCGGGGGGCAGCACAGATACGCAGTATTTT. Protein sequence: CASCRGLAGGSTDTQYF.

The chain has TRBV12-3 or TRBV12-4 and TRBJ1-3; D uncertain. The CDR3 runs 14 residues. Trimming took 1 base from V and 4 from J, leaving 8 bases between them. The CDR3 nucleotides read TGTGCCAGCAGTTTAGGCCCGGGCGGAAACACCATATATTTT. Its protein product is CASSLGPGGNTIYF.

The table lists this clonotype with many counts. Here the CDR3 DNA reads TGCGCCAGCAGCTCGCGGGTCTTGGCGTATGAAAAACTGTTTTTT. Its protein is CASSSRVLAYEKLFF. The V gene is TRBV5-1, the J gene TRBJ1-4; no reliable D call. The germline V gene has CDR1 SGHRS and CDR2 YFSETQ. This CDR3 region has 15 residues. The V end lost 3 bases, the J end lost 6 bases, and 15 bases lay between the germline ends.